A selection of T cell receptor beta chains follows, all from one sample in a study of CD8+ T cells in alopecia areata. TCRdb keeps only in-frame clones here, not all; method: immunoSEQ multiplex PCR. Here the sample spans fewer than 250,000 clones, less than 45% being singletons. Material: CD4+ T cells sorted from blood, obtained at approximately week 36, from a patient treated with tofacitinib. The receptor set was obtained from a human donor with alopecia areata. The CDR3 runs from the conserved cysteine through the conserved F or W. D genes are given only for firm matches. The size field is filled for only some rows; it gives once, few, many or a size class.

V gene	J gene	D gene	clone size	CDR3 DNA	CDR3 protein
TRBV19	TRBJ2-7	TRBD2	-	TGTGCCAGTAGGTCAAGCGGGACGTCCTACGAGCAGTACTTC	CASRSSGTSYEQYF
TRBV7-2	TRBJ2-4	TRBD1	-	TGTGCCAGCAGCTTAAGACAGGGGCTAGCCAAAAACATTCAGTACTTC	CASSLRQGLAKNIQYF
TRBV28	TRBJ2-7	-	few	TGTGCCAGCAGTTTACGAACAGGGAATACGTACTTC	CASSLRTGNTYF
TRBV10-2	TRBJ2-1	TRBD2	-	TGCGCCAGCAGGCTAGCGGGGACTTCCTACAATGAGCAGTTCTTC	CASRLAGTSYNEQFF
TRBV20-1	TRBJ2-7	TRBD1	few	TGCAGTGCCAGGGGGCCATACGAGCAGTACTTC	CSARGPYEQYF
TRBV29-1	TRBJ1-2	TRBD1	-	TGCAGCGTTGCTGACAGGGGGCTAGGCGGCTACACCTTC	CSVADRGLGGYTF
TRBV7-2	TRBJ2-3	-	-	TGTGCCAGCAGCTTGGGGATAGGTCGAGATACGCAGTATTTT	CASSLGIGRDTQYF
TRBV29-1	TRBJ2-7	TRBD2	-	TGCAGCGTTTGGACTAGCGGGAGGGGTGGGATCTACGAGCAGTACTTC	CSVWTSGRGGIYEQYF
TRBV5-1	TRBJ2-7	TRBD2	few	TGCGCCAGCAGAGAGGGGACTAGATACGAGCAGTACTTC	CASREGTRYEQYF
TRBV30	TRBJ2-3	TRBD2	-	TGTGCCTGGAGTGTACTACTAGCGGGAGGAGGTACGCAGTATTTT	CAWSVLLAGGGTQYF
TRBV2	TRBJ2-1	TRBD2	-	TGTGCCAGCACCGGGGGAGGGACCCATGAGCAGTTCTTC	CASTGGGTHEQFF
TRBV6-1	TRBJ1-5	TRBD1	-	TGTGCCAGCAGTTCCACAGGGGACGCGAGTCAGCCCCAGCATTTT	CASSSTGDASQPQHF
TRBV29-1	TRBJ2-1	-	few	TGCAGCGTTGAGGCCAGAGTCAATGAGCAGTTCTTC	CSVEARVNEQFF
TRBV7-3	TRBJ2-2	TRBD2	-	TGTGCCAGCAGCCCCCCTCGCGGGGTACTAGCGGGAGAGACCGGGGAGCTGTTTTTT	CASSPPRGVLAGETGELFF